The clone carrying this T cell receptor beta chain was observed a few times. The germline gene is not matched at one end of the junction; a read error may be the cause. TCRdb re-called the 5' RACE reads with MiXCR, one entry per CDR3 protein. This sample yields around 46,000 distinct CDR3 sequences, of which about 23% are seen a single time; roughly 25% belongs to the top ten. The sample originates from a study of neurological immune-mediated disorders. Germline V gives CDR1 MGHRA, CDR2 YSYEKL. The CDR3 length is 14 residues. Unsorted libraries were prepared from 2 million PBMCs held at -80 C. The chain has TRBV4-1 and TRBJ1-2; D unclear. Source material: PBMCs. The origin of this receptor is a woman between 65 and 79 years old in good health. DNA for the CDR3: TGCGCCAGCAGCTCCGGGCGGACTAACTATGGCTACACATTC. Translation: CASSSGRTNYGYTF.